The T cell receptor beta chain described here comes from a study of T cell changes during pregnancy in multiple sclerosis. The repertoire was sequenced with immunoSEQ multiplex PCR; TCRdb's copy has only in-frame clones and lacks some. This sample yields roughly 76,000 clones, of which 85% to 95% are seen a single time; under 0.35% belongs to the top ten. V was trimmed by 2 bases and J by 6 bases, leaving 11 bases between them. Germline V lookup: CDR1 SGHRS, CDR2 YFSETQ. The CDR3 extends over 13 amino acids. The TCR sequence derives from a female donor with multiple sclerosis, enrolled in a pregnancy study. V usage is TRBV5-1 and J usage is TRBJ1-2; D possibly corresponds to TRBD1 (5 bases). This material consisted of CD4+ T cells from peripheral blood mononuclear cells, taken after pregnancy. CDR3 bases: TGCGCCAGCAGCTTTGGGGGGAGTAATGGCTACACCTTC. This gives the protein CASSFGGSNGYTF.